These T cell receptor beta chains were read from a single sample in a study of identical twins. MiXCR, run by TCRdb on the 5' RACE reads, gives a single entry per CDR3 protein. The data contain 400,000 to 550,000 distinct CDR3 sequences, over 11% of them singletons. These data were also reused for a study on yellow fever vaccine responses in identical twins.

The sequencing input was CD4+ T cells sorted from blood. These receptors were obtained from a woman younger than 30 in good health. Both conserved end residues are part of each CDR3. A D gene is named only where the DNA matches it firmly. The size field is filled for only some rows; it gives once, few, many or a size class.

d_gene: NA; abundance: NA; v_gene: TRBV7-2; j_gene: TRBJ2-2; CDR3aa: CASSRRRDGNTGELFF
d_gene: NA; abundance: once; v_gene: TRBV2; j_gene: TRBJ2-3; CDR3aa: CASRIQTTSTDTQYF
d_gene: TRBD2; abundance: NA; v_gene: TRBV18; j_gene: TRBJ2-5; CDR3aa: CASSPVAGVTPETQYF
d_gene: NA; abundance: NA; v_gene: TRBV7-2; j_gene: TRBJ2-1; CDR3aa: CASSLGPADNEQFF
d_gene: TRBD1; abundance: few; v_gene: TRBV9; j_gene: TRBJ1-2; CDR3aa: CASSVGPGQGDGYTF
d_gene: NA; abundance: NA; v_gene: TRBV5-1; j_gene: TRBJ2-7; CDR3aa: CASSLGLGKSYEQYF
d_gene: NA; abundance: few; v_gene: TRBV2; j_gene: TRBJ2-7; CDR3aa: CASSQQGGVEQYF
d_gene: TRBD2; abundance: NA; v_gene: TRBV5-1; j_gene: TRBJ2-5; CDR3aa: CASSLASSGGAFRETQYF
d_gene: TRBD2; abundance: few; v_gene: TRBV3-1; j_gene: TRBJ2-1; CDR3aa: CASSPGLTGVAEQFF
d_gene: NA; abundance: NA; v_gene: TRBV28; j_gene: TRBJ2-3; CDR3aa: CASSLGYSKLTDTQYF
d_gene: TRBD1; abundance: few; v_gene: TRBV29-1; j_gene: TRBJ2-1; CDR3aa: CSGGQAYNEQFF
d_gene: TRBD2; abundance: NA; v_gene: TRBV7-9; j_gene: TRBJ2-7; CDR3aa: CASSPTSGATYEQYF
d_gene: TRBD2; abundance: few; v_gene: TRBV20-1; j_gene: TRBJ2-1; CDR3aa: CSALSSGRAGNEQFF
d_gene: NA; abundance: NA; v_gene: TRBV7-2; j_gene: TRBJ2-3; CDR3aa: CASSFQAGTQYF
d_gene: NA; abundance: NA; v_gene: TRBV7-9; j_gene: TRBJ2-5; CDR3aa: CASSPDRLQYQETQYF
d_gene: NA; abundance: NA; v_gene: TRBV12-3/TRBV12-4; j_gene: TRBJ1-5; CDR3aa: CASSPRDGSFGPQHF
d_gene: TRBD1; abundance: NA; v_gene: TRBV6-6; j_gene: TRBJ2-2; CDR3aa: CASREQGTGELFF
d_gene: NA; abundance: few; v_gene: TRBV19; j_gene: TRBJ1-6; CDR3aa: CASSSNPWDSPLHF
d_gene: NA; abundance: few; v_gene: TRBV28; j_gene: TRBJ2-2; CDR3aa: CASIRQGAGTGELFF
d_gene: TRBD1; abundance: few; v_gene: TRBV7-3; j_gene: TRBJ2-1; CDR3aa: CASSTIPGQGAAGLFF
d_gene: TRBD2; abundance: NA; v_gene: TRBV3-1; j_gene: TRBJ2-5; CDR3aa: CASSLRTSGTQYF
d_gene: NA; abundance: many; v_gene: TRBV20-1; j_gene: TRBJ2-5; CDR3aa: CSARKQETQYF
d_gene: TRBD2; abundance: NA; v_gene: TRBV11-2; j_gene: TRBJ2-5; CDR3aa: CASSAASGGAWETQYF
d_gene: NA; abundance: few; v_gene: TRBV5-1; j_gene: TRBJ2-2; CDR3aa: CASSLVGVGTGELFF
d_gene: TRBD1; abundance: few; v_gene: TRBV7-6; j_gene: TRBJ1-4; CDR3aa: CASSFGQGEKLFF
d_gene: NA; abundance: NA; v_gene: TRBV3-1; j_gene: TRBJ1-2; CDR3aa: CASSQVWGWWNYGYTF
d_gene: TRBD2; abundance: NA; v_gene: TRBV30; j_gene: TRBJ2-7; CDR3aa: CAWSQGLAGIEQYF
d_gene: NA; abundance: NA; v_gene: TRBV6-1; j_gene: TRBJ2-5; CDR3aa: CASRFPGVGETQYF
d_gene: NA; abundance: few; v_gene: TRBV7-6; j_gene: TRBJ2-5; CDR3aa: CASSWSGGQETQYF
d_gene: TRBD1; abundance: few; v_gene: TRBV7-2; j_gene: TRBJ2-3; CDR3aa: CASSFGQGRGTDTQYF
d_gene: TRBD1; abundance: NA; v_gene: TRBV15; j_gene: TRBJ2-7; CDR3aa: CATRTAAGQGFHEQYF
d_gene: TRBD2; abundance: NA; v_gene: TRBV20-1; j_gene: TRBJ2-3; CDR3aa: CSARWSGRTDTQYF
d_gene: NA; abundance: NA; v_gene: TRBV12-3/TRBV12-4; j_gene: TRBJ2-5; CDR3aa: CASSLVRDAQETQYF
d_gene: TRBD2; abundance: few; v_gene: TRBV19; j_gene: TRBJ2-1; CDR3aa: CASSIVGTRKYNEQFF
d_gene: NA; abundance: NA; v_gene: TRBV5-1; j_gene: TRBJ2-7; CDR3aa: CASSLVRGTASSGDEQYF
d_gene: NA; abundance: many; v_gene: TRBV5-1; j_gene: TRBJ1-4; CDR3aa: CASSLAVDRRNEKLFF
d_gene: NA; abundance: many; v_gene: TRBV28; j_gene: TRBJ2-7; CDR3aa: CASSPPAVTYEQYF
d_gene: NA; abundance: many; v_gene: TRBV5-5; j_gene: TRBJ2-3; CDR3aa: CASSSKGPSTDTQYF
d_gene: NA; abundance: NA; v_gene: TRBV29-1; j_gene: TRBJ2-1; CDR3aa: CSVARDRWSEQFF
d_gene: NA; abundance: many; v_gene: TRBV3-1; j_gene: TRBJ1-5; CDR3aa: CASSQDTASNQPQHF
d_gene: NA; abundance: few; v_gene: TRBV3-1; j_gene: TRBJ1-2; CDR3aa: CASRPGTDQYYGYTF
d_gene: NA; abundance: NA; v_gene: TRBV19; j_gene: TRBJ2-3; CDR3aa: CASISWAGSTDTQYF
d_gene: NA; abundance: NA; v_gene: TRBV6-5; j_gene: TRBJ2-7; CDR3aa: CASTFTSASSYEQYF
d_gene: NA; abundance: NA; v_gene: TRBV28; j_gene: TRBJ2-2; CDR3aa: CASYIPGPGDTGELFF
d_gene: NA; abundance: many; v_gene: TRBV29-1; j_gene: TRBJ2-2; CDR3aa: CSVGRHREMSTGELFF
d_gene: NA; abundance: few; v_gene: TRBV20-1; j_gene: TRBJ2-5; CDR3aa: CSAGGPTLQETQYF
d_gene: TRBD1; abundance: few; v_gene: TRBV19; j_gene: TRBJ1-1; CDR3aa: CASGTGLMNTEAFF
d_gene: NA; abundance: NA; v_gene: TRBV6-1; j_gene: TRBJ2-5; CDR3aa: CASSPAPTGRRQGAQYF
d_gene: NA; abundance: few; v_gene: TRBV4-3; j_gene: TRBJ1-6; CDR3aa: CASSQDRGPTDSPLHF
d_gene: NA; abundance: NA; v_gene: TRBV15; j_gene: TRBJ1-1; CDR3aa: CATSREPGRNTEAFF
d_gene: TRBD1; abundance: few; v_gene: TRBV10-3; j_gene: TRBJ1-1; CDR3aa: CAISGQGANTEAFF
d_gene: TRBD2; abundance: many; v_gene: TRBV29-1; j_gene: TRBJ2-7; CDR3aa: CSVGLAGVGYEQYF
d_gene: NA; abundance: NA; v_gene: TRBV5-5; j_gene: TRBJ2-5; CDR3aa: CASSTPGVGETQYF
d_gene: TRBD1; abundance: few; v_gene: TRBV29-1; j_gene: TRBJ2-2; CDR3aa: CSVEPDRSTGELFF
d_gene: NA; abundance: few; v_gene: TRBV5-1; j_gene: TRBJ2-3; CDR3aa: CASSWGRLTSNLGDTQYF
d_gene: NA; abundance: many; v_gene: TRBV29-1; j_gene: TRBJ1-2; CDR3aa: CSVERGQGYGYTF
d_gene: NA; abundance: NA; v_gene: TRBV20-1; j_gene: TRBJ2-7; CDR3aa: CSSDSDSSYEQYF